What follows is one T cell receptor (beta chain) and its context. In germline, CDR1 is SGHTA, CDR2 FQGNSA. The CDR3 has 17 amino acids. V dropped 3 bases and J dropped 3 bases, with 21 bases sitting between them. The repertoire was sequenced with immunoSEQ multiplex PCR; TCRdb's copy has only in-frame clones and lacks some. This table has some 250,000 clones, more than 85% appearing once. The data derive from a study of blood T cell repertoires in COVID-19. Turning to the study itself: The United States, Italy and Spain were the sources of the acute and convalescent COVID-19 samples. The cDNA or gDNA used as material had been derived from T cells, B-cell-depleted T cells, or PBMCs.

The rearrangement links TRBV7-2 to TRBJ2-7; TRBD2 might be the D (7 bases). Material for sequencing was peripheral blood. The receptor's source is a woman aged 55 to 70 with COVID-19, enrolled during active disease. The CDR3 DNA follows: TGTGCCAGCAGCTTTGGAGGGGGGCTAGCGGCCGACTACGAGCAGTACTTC. Its translation: CASSFGGGLAADYEQYF.